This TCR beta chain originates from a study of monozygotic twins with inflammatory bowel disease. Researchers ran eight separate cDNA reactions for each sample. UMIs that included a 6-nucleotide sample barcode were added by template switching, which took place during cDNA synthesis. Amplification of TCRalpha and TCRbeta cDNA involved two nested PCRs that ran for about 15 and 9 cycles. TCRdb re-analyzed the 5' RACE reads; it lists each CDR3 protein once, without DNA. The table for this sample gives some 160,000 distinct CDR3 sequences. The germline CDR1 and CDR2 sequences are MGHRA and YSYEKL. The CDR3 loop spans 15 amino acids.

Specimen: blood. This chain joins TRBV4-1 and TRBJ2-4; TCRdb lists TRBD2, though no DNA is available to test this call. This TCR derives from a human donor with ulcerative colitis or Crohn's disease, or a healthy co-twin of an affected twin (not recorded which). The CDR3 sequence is CASSLASGRENIQYF.